Sequencing of this T cell receptor beta chain was carried out in a study of regulatory T cells in long-lasting Graves disease. Findings and caveats of the study: Thyroid tissue went unexamined; only peripheral blood was analyzed.

Arm-PCR of CDR3 regions and iRepertoire HTBI primers were used to build TCR beta libraries. Using its own MiXCR run on the multiplex PCR reads, TCRdb lists one record per CDR3 protein. The sample lists about 530,000 distinct CDR3 sequences; approximately 16% were seen once. As regards this clonotype: Its antigen is unknown.

The CDR3 spans 13 residues. Stated time point: newly diagnosed GD, antithyroid drugs for less than 3 months. There was RNA extracted from PBMCs, and the TCR library was made from it. With EDTA tubes as the receptacles, about 8.1 milliliters of peripheral blood were drawn. These data are also associated with another study on T cells in Graves' hyperthyroidism and ophthalmopathy.

The sequenced sample was peripheral blood mononuclear cells (PBMCs), obtained at new diagnosis, from a patient treated with antithyroid drugs. The genes are TRBV12-3 or TRBV12-4 and TRBJ2-3; no definite D call. The end of the DNA fits TRBJ2-1 better, so the J call may be wrong. This sequence was found in a woman between 40 and 65 years old with Graves disease. CDR3 sequence reads: CASSAWTERGQFF. Written as DNA, the CDR3 is TGTGCCAGCAGTGCCTGGACGGAGCGAGGGCAGTTCTTC.